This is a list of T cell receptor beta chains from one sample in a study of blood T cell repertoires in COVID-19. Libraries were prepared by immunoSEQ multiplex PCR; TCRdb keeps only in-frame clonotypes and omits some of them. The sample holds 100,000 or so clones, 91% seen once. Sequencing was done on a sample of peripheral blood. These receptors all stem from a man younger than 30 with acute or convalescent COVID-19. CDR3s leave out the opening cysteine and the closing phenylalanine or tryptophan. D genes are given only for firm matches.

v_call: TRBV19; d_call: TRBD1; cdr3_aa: ASSIYSRQGGTNEKLF
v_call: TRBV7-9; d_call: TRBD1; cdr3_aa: ASSATLQGARVPDGYT
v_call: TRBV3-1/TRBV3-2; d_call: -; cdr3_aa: ASSQAVPNYGYT
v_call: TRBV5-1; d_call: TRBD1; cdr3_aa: ASSRPETGNNEQF
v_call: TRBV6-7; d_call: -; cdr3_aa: ASSYVSSGRFNTEAF
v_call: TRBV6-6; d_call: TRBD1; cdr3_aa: ASSRSGTGRSPLH
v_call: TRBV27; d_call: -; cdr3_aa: ASSRVNNQPQH
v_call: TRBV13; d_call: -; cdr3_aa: ASSFGGNQPQH
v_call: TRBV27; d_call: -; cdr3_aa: ASSLSAGSAGYT
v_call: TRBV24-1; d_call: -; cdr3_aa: ATSDQFNPQY
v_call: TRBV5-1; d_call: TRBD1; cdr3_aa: ASSLAPGTEFYGYT